The clone carrying this TCR beta chain was seen only a few times. The antigen is unknown. This sample was included in a study of cytomegalovirus exposure and HLA in healthy donors. Nominal health characterized the donors when sampled, though unrecorded immune exposures were likely. Both 60 Vbeta primers and 13 Jbeta primers went into the PCR. Libraries were prepared by immunoSEQ multiplex PCR; TCRdb keeps only in-frame clonotypes and omits some of them. Among 100,000 to 150,000 clones listed, about 83% were seen once. Regarding the study as a whole: Because they were indistinguishable, some V segments, including TRBV6-2 and TRBV6-3, were excluded. Altogether, 150 or so TCR beta chains were recorded as cytomegalovirus-associated. Several of the most significant clusters appeared, in a later analysis, to be linked to common viral pathogens.

Trimming cost V 3 bases and J 1 base; bases outside gene matches: 2. This CDR3 region has 14 residues. Germline-derived CDR1 and CDR2 are KGHSH and LQKENI. The TCR comes from a girl under 10 years old in good health and CMV-seronegative. The sequenced sample was PBMCs. The J gene is TRBJ2-7, the V gene TRBV18; TRBD1 matches 8 bases. CDR3 DNA: TGTGCCAGCTCACCCGACAGGGGATCCTACGAGCAGTACTTC. It codes for CASSPDRGSYEQYF.